A selection of T cell receptor beta chains follows, all from one sample in a study of CD8+ T cells in alopecia areata. The repertoire was sequenced with immunoSEQ multiplex PCR; TCRdb's copy has only in-frame clones and lacks some. The sample holds hundreds of thousands of clones; about two thirds are singletons and the top ten take 1.2%. The sample in question was CD4+ T cells sorted from blood, obtained at week 0. The receptors stem from a human donor with alopecia areata. Both conserved end residues are part of each CDR3. D genes are given only for firm matches. The size field is filled for only some rows; it gives once, few, many or a size class.

v_gene	abundance	len	d_gene	j_gene	CDR3nt	CDR3aa
TRBV7-3	NA	14	NA	TRBJ2-1	TGTGCCAGCAGCTTCGATAGCTCCTACAATGAGCAGTTCTTC	CASSFDSSYNEQFF
TRBV7-2	NA	13	NA	TRBJ2-5	TGTGCCAGCCTAACAGGGTACCAAGAGACCCAGTACTTC	CASLTGYQETQYF
TRBV30	NA	13	NA	TRBJ1-1	TGTGCCTGGAGTGAACAGGAGAACACTGAAGCTTTCTTT	CAWSEQENTEAFF
TRBV4-2	NA	16	NA	TRBJ2-3	TGTGCCAGCAGCCAAGGGCTCGACTCAGCCACAGATACGCAGTATTTT	CASSQGLDSATDTQYF
TRBV6-1	few	13	NA	TRBJ2-7	TGTGCCAGCAGTGCGGACAGAACCTACGAGCAGTACTTC	CASSADRTYEQYF
TRBV4-1	NA	14	NA	TRBJ2-4	TGCGCCAGCAGCCCCCTCGGACAGAAAAACATTCAGTACTTC	CASSPLGQKNIQYF
TRBV11-2	few	14	TRBD1	TRBJ1-2	TGTGCCAGCAGGAGCATCCGGGACAGTAGGGGCTACACCTTC	CASRSIRDSRGYTF
TRBV11-2	NA	14	NA	TRBJ1-4	TGTGCCAGCAGATTAGGGGCACAGACGGAAAAACTGTTTTTT	CASRLGAQTEKLFF
TRBV15	NA	13	NA	TRBJ1-4	TGTGCCACCAGCAGAGATTGGAAGGAAAAACTGTTTTTT	CATSRDWKEKLFF
TRBV30	NA	14	NA	TRBJ2-3	TGTGCCTGGATGGGTCGCCAGAAGACGGGACGTCTGTATTTT	CAWMGRQKTGRLYF
TRBV7-9	NA	14	NA	TRBJ1-6	TGTGCCAGCAGCGTACAGGGAGTGGGCTCACCCCTCCACTTT	CASSVQGVGSPLHF
TRBV20-1	NA	11	NA	TRBJ2-1	TGCAGTGCCAGATATGACAATGAGCAGTTCTTC	CSARYDNEQFF
TRBV2	NA	15	TRBD2	TRBJ2-3	TGTGCCAGCAGCATAGCGGGGTCGGTCTCAGATACGCAGTATTTT	CASSIAGSVSDTQYF
TRBV30	NA	15	NA	TRBJ1-4	TGTGCCTGGAGCCCCAAGGGGCCGACTAATGAAAAACTGTTTTTT	CAWSPKGPTNEKLFF
TRBV25-1	NA	15	TRBD1	TRBJ2-7	TGTGCCAGCAGTGATAGGGGGACAGGGGGCAACGAGCAGTACTTC	CASSDRGTGGNEQYF
TRBV9	NA	16	NA	TRBJ1-3	TGTGCCAGCAGCGGCCGCCTTTCTGGCTCTGGAAACACCATATATTTT	CASSGRLSGSGNTIYF
TRBV6-1	NA	13	NA	TRBJ1-6	TGTGCCAGCACTGAGGGCCTCCCTTCACCCCTCCACTTT	CASTEGLPSPLHF
TRBV30	once	14	NA	TRBJ1-6	TGTGCCTGGATTAGGGACGGATTTAATTCACCCCTCCACTTT	CAWIRDGFNSPLHF
TRBV10-3	NA	14	NA	TRBJ2-5	TGTGCCATCAGCCTCATGGCAGGACAAGAGACCCAGTACTTC	CAISLMAGQETQYF
TRBV6-5	NA	13	NA	TRBJ1-4	TGTGCCAGCAGTCCAAAGGCTAATGAAAAACTGTTTTTT	CASSPKANEKLFF
TRBV5-1	NA	13	NA	TRBJ2-3	TGCGCCAGCAGCTTTGGGGCCACAGATACGCAGTATTTT	CASSFGATDTQYF
TRBV30	NA	19	TRBD1	TRBJ1-6	TGTGCCTGGAGTAATGGACAGGGCGGATTCAGCTCCTATAATTCACCCCTCCACTTT	CAWSNGQGGFSSYNSPLHF
TRBV5-6	NA	15	NA	TRBJ1-5	TGTGCCAGCAGCTCGTACGGTCTCGGGGATCAGCCCCAGCATTTT	CASSSYGLGDQPQHF
TRBV29-1	NA	16	NA	TRBJ2-2	TGCAGCGTCATAGATTTCGGACAGACGAACACCGGGGAGCTGTTTTTT	CSVIDFGQTNTGELFF
TRBV5-4	NA	14	NA	TRBJ1-6	TGTGCCAGCAGTCTCGTACCGGATAATTCACCCCTCCACTTT	CASSLVPDNSPLHF
TRBV5-5	few	19	TRBD2	TRBJ2-1	TGTGCCAGCAGCTTGGATCGGCTAGCGGGGGGTACCTCCTACAATGAGCAGTTCTTC	CASSLDRLAGGTSYNEQFF
TRBV29-1	NA	12	NA	TRBJ1-1	TGCAGCGGTAGGATGGCGAACACTGAAGCTTTCTTT	CSGRMANTEAFF
TRBV30	NA	12	NA	TRBJ2-2	TGTGCCGTGGGGGCGAACACCGGGGAGCTGTTTTTT	CAVGANTGELFF
TRBV29-1	few	12	TRBD1	TRBJ1-2	TGCAGCGCTGGGGGACAGGGTGTGGGCTACACCTTC	CSAGGQGVGYTF
TRBV29-1	few	11	NA	TRBJ2-1	TGCAGCGTTGGAACGTACAATGAGCAGTTCTTC	CSVGTYNEQFF
TRBV7-2	NA	15	TRBD2	TRBJ2-5	TGTGCCAGCAGCACGCGGACTAGCGGGGTGGAGACCCAGTACTTC	CASSTRTSGVETQYF
TRBV10-3	NA	14	NA	TRBJ2-1	TGTGCCATCAGACGGGACGCCTCCTACAATGAGCAGTTCTTC	CAIRRDASYNEQFF
TRBV5-6	NA	13	TRBD2	TRBJ2-1	TGTGCCAGCAGCATGCGACTAGCCGGTGAGCAGTTCTTC	CASSMRLAGEQFF
TRBV4-1	NA	13	NA	TRBJ1-2	TGCGCCAGCAGCCAAGTTTTGAATTATGGCTACACCTTC	CASSQVLNYGYTF
TRBV30	NA	14	NA	TRBJ1-4	TGTGCCTGGTCCGCGGGACGCCTGGGGGGAAAACTGTTTTTT	CAWSAGRLGGKLFF
TRBV7-9	NA	15	TRBD1	TRBJ1-6	TGTGCCAGCAGCTCCCCTACAGGGGGCGATTCACCCCTCCACTTT	CASSSPTGGDSPLHF
TRBV2	NA	15	NA	TRBJ1-1	TGTGCCAGCAGTGAGGTGGGGCGGTCGAACACTGAAGCTTTCTTT	CASSEVGRSNTEAFF
TRBV7-2	NA	15	TRBD2	TRBJ2-1	TGTGCCAGCAGCGCACCGGGACTAGCGACTGTAGAGCAGTTCTTC	CASSAPGLATVEQFF
TRBV30	NA	12	NA	TRBJ2-7	TGTGCCTGGAGTGTACACGAGGACGAGCAGTACTTC	CAWSVHEDEQYF